This TCR beta chain was retrieved from a study of CD8 T cells in Susac syndrome (dated by TCRdb to 2018 to 2020). In terms of the full investigation: Whether CD8+ T cell activation and differentiation in Susac syndrome was antigen driven was tested using repertoire sequencing. Clonality of the CD8+ T cell repertoire was compared between more than 10 healthy donors, 14 Susac syndrome patients and fewer than 16 multiple sclerosis patients.

RNA was extracted with the RNeasy kit and about 0.5 to 1 ug was reverse transcribed using random hexamers. The immunoSEQ multiplex PCR assay, which covers 54 Vbeta and 13 Jbeta segments, was used to amplify TCR beta CDR3 regions. PCR amplification bias was corrected using a synthetic template baseline for primer optimization and computational correction. Under the source paper's analysis protocol: Only productive sequences were kept, with reads annotated to V, D and J genes according to IMGT and analyzed in immunoSEQ Analyzer. Clonality was computed as one minus Shannon entropy normalized by log2 of the number of productive unique sequences. Public and private clones were assessed among the 100 most prevalent clones of each patient and control. A clone was defined as Susac-specific if it was absent from the healthy and MS cohorts, from approximately 980 published viral clones and from other ImmuneACCESS disease sequences. In-frame beta chains were kept once TCRdb had trimmed the public reads at Q25 with fastp and called clones with MiXCR. Entries that share a CDR3 protein sequence are merged under the most common genes and DNA. The V and J calls come from TCRdb's annotation, not from the publication. A total of about 85,000 distinct CDR3 sequences appear in this sample, roughly 94% of them only once. The ten most abundant clones make up about 0.25% of the sample.

High-throughput TCR beta sequencing profiled peripheral blood CD8+ and CD4+ T cells from healthy donors, Susac syndrome patients and multiple sclerosis patients. Healthy donors were included as age- and sex-matched controls. Bulk CD8+ and CD4+ T cells were purified by magnetic negative isolation, while CD8+ TEMRA cells were enriched using FACS. Blood was collected in EDTA tubes and processed within 24 hours, with PBMCs isolated through density gradient centrifugation. PBMCs intended for TCR sequencing were frozen in liquid nitrogen and were later thawed in a 37 degrees C water bath. The sorted or isolated CD4+, CD8+ and CD8+ TEMRA cells had a purity of 90% or higher. CDR1 and CDR2, per the germline V gene, are MNHNS and SASEGT. Including cysteine and phenylalanine, the CDR3 has 19 amino acids. The read is trimmed to its CDR3 DNA, 57 bases read in frame from base 1. V loses 5 bases at its end and J loses 2 bases; junction bases beyond the gene matches: 13.

A remark on this clonotype: This receptor's antigen is unknown. No base-level quality is on record; no much larger clone is a single base apart.

Results the study describes overall, beyond this receptor: The TCR sequencing and HLA analysis was acknowledged to have included a relatively small number of individuals.

Sequencing used CD8+ T cells from PBMCs. Recombination linked TRBV6-1 to TRBJ2-3; TRBD2 matches 13 bases in the middle. The TCR sequence derives from a human donor in good health. The CDR3 protein: CASSPYKRTSGGDTDTQYF. Read as DNA, the sequence is TGTGCCAGCAGTCCTTATAAACGGACTAGCGGGGGAGACACAGATACGCAGTATTTT.